A single sample gave rise to the 30 T cell receptor beta chains below, sequenced in a study of patients and donors after allogeneic stem cell transplantation. TCRdb re-analysed the RT-PCR reads in MiXCR, keeping a single row per CDR3 protein. The table has under 200,000 distinct CDR3 sequences, approximately 25% seen once. The sequenced sample consisted of blood, either unsorted or a sorted T cell fraction (not recorded which). The source of these receptors is a human donor who was either an allogeneic HSCT recipient or a stem cell or donor lymphocyte infusion donor (not recorded which). It is not recorded whose cells these are; they may come from a transplant donor.

The sample holds a few counts of this clonotype. The chain couples TRBV7-6 to TRBJ1-1, with 7 nucleotides matching TRBD1. The ends lost 5 bases at V and 5 bases at J; junction bases unmatched: 11. Germline lookup yields CDR1 SGHVS and CDR2 FNYEAQ. The CDR3 sequence is 15 residues long. This CDR3 is CASSGGPGGWTEAFF. CDR3 in DNA: TGTGCCAGCAGCGGAGGGCCAGGGGGGTGGACTGAAGCTTTCTTT.

This clonotype showed up just a few times. The chain has TRBV5-1 and TRBJ2-2; D unclear. The germline V and J ends were trimmed by 0 bases and 3 bases, with 12 bases remaining between them. Germline-derived CDR1 and CDR2 are SGHRS and YFSETQ. This CDR3 is 16 amino acids long. The CDR3 region has the DNA TGCGCCAGCAGCTTGGCCCAAGCAGTCTACACCGGGGAGCTGTTTTTT. The encoded protein is CASSLAQAVYTGELFF.

The chain recombines TRBV29-1 with TRBJ1-2, with D unclear. The CDR3 runs to 11 residues. The V gene's germline CDR1 is SQVTM and CDR2 ANQGSEA. V lost 7 bases and J lost 8, with 14 bases in between. The CDR3 region is CSAGDSAGYTF. CDR3 sequence (DNA): TGCAGCGCCGGGGATTCGGCGGGCTACACCTTC.

This clonotype was seen more than once but under ten times. The chain couples TRBV4-1 to TRBJ1-6, with D maybe TRBD1 (5 bases). This CDR3 is built from 14 residues. V was cut by 2 bases and J by 7 bases, with 9 bases left in between. From germline, CDR1 is MGHRA and CDR2 YSYEKL. The DNA for the CDR3 is TGCGCCAGCAGCCAATCCCCAGGGAATTCACCCCTCCACTTT. This encodes CASSQSPGNSPLHF.

The chain uses TRBV6-5 and TRBJ2-1; 14 bases match TRBD2. The germline gives CDR1 MNHEY, CDR2 SVGAGI. The ends lost 4 bases at V and 7 bases at J; junction bases unmatched: 3. The CDR3 has 15 amino acids. The CDR3 region has the DNA TGTGCCAGCAGTTGGACTAGCGGGGGGCCTAATGAGCAGTTCTTC. Translated, it gives CASSWTSGGPNEQFF.

This clonotype was seen a few times. This rearrangement joins TRBV5-5 to TRBJ2-5; D unresolved. V shed 2 bases and J shed 0 bases, with 11 bases lying between them. Per the germline V gene, CDR1 is SGHKS and CDR2 is YYEKEE (reference sequence). The CDR3 runs 15 residues. This CDR3 is CASSLEYPYQETQYF. CDR3 sequence (DNA): TGTGCCAGCAGCTTAGAGTACCCGTACCAAGAGACCCAGTACTTC.

The chain carries TRBV10-3 and TRBJ2-3, with TRBD2 matching 8 bases. Germline CDR1 ENHRY, CDR2 SYGVKD. V lost 5 bases, J lost 0 bases, and 7 bases stayed unmatched. CDR3 length equals 16 residues. The CDR3 is CAISKATSASTDTQYF. The CDR3 DNA sequence: TGTGCCATCAGTAAGGCGACTAGCGCTAGCACAGATACGCAGTATTTT.

The chain combines TRBV20-1 with TRBJ2-7; D is undetermined. The CDR3 totals 15 residues. Germline V CDR1 and CDR2: DFQATT, SNEGSKA (reference sequence). The V and J ends lost 2 bases and 0 bases respectively, with 14 bases between them. CDR3 DNA: TGCAGTGCTAGACATCGGACGGTCAGCTCCTACGAGCAGTACTTC. The encoded protein is CSARHRTVSSYEQYF.

The rearrangement joins TRBV7-9 to TRBJ2-1; TRBD2 matches at 10 bases. Germline V gene lookup returns CDR1 SEHNR and CDR2 FQNEAQ (reference sequence). The CDR3 is made up of 17 amino acids. J lost 7 bases, V lost 7 bases, and 16 bases had no gene match. The CDR3 protein is CASTSPLAGADRNEQFF. The CDR3, as DNA: TGTGCCAGCACCTCCCCCCTAGCGGGAGCGGATCGGAATGAGCAGTTCTTC.

This clonotype showed up just a few times. This chain joins TRBV10-3 and TRBJ2-1; no clear D. Trimming stripped 10 bases from V and 8 bases from J, with 15 bases between. Germline V gives CDR1 ENHRY, CDR2 SYGVKD. CDR3 length: 12 amino acids. The CDR3 sequence: CASQNPAYEQFF. CDR3 nucleotide sequence: TGTGCCAGCCAGAACCCAGCATATGAGCAGTTCTTC.

The CDR3, as DNA: TGTGCCAGCAGCTCCAGACAGGTCAACACCATATATTTT. Amino acid sequence: CASSSRQVNTIYF. This chain connects TRBV7-2 to TRBJ1-3, with D possibly matching TRBD1 (6 bases). The CDR3 is made up of 13 amino acids. Trimming took off 4 bases at V and 7 bases at J, with 11 bases between the two ends. Germline CDR1 SGHTA, CDR2 FQGNSA.

The chain uses TRBV20-1 and TRBJ2-3; 8 bases are shared with TRBD2. CDR1 and CDR2 (germline): DFQATT, SNEGSKA (reference sequence). This CDR3 is built from 19 residues. Losses at the gene ends were 1 base for V and 0 bases for J; bases not matched to a gene: 15. The CDR3 spells CSARAFTTKLAASTDTQYF. The CDR3 DNA sequence: TGCAGTGCTAGAGCCTTCACCACAAAACTAGCGGCCAGCACAGATACGCAGTATTTT.

The chain combines TRBV28 with TRBJ2-7; perhaps TRBD2 as D (5 bases). The CDR3 has 12 amino acids. The V and J ends lost 1 base and 6 bases respectively, with 7 bases between them. The germline gives CDR1 MDHEN, CDR2 SYDVKM. The CDR3 nucleotides read TGTGCCAGCAGTTTATTAGGGAGCGAGCAGTACTTC. Its translation is CASSLLGSEQYF.

CDR3 sequence reads: CSAREGGTEAFF. The CDR3 DNA sequence: TGCAGTGCTAGAGAGGGGGGCACTGAAGCTTTCTTT. The chain carries TRBV20-1 and TRBJ1-1, with D possibly matching TRBD1 (5 bases). From germline, CDR1 is DFQATT and CDR2 SNEGSKA (reference sequence). This CDR3 has 12 amino acids. Trimming left V 0 bases short and J 4 bases short, with 6 bases between.

This clonotype turned up a few times. The V and J genes are TRBV10-3 and TRBJ1-2; tentatively, D is TRBD1 (6 bases). Germline values: CDR1 ENHRY, CDR2 SYGVKD. The CDR3 is 15 residues long. V lost 2 bases and J 4 bases, leaving 14 bases between the germline ends. CDR3 sequence (DNA): TGTGCCATCAGTGAGACCAACAGGGACCCCTATGGCTACACCTTC. Translated: CAISETNRDPYGYTF.

This clonotype is deemed medium-sized. The V and J genes are TRBV29-1 and TRBJ1-1; the D gene is possibly TRBD1 (5 bases). With 7 bases removed from V and 3 bases from J, the gap between germline ends came to 15 bases. The CDR3 is made up of 13 amino acids. CDR1 and CDR2 from the germline V gene are SQVTM and ANQGSEA. CDR3 residues: CSGKRGVDTEAFF. In DNA form, the CDR3 reads TGCAGCGGCAAGCGGGGGGTAGACACTGAAGCTTTCTTT. Looking up the rest from reference TRBV29-1 and TRBJ1-1 gives the full variable domain: SAVISQKPSRDICQRGTSLTIQCQVDSQVTMMFWYRQQPGQSLTLIATANQGSEATYESGFVIDKFPISRPNLTFSTLTVSNMSPEDSSIYLCSGKRGVDTEAFFGQGTRLTVV.

The genes are TRBV6-1 and TRBJ1-1; no reliable D call. The CDR3 is 15 amino acids. Germline-derived CDR1 and CDR2 are MNHNS and SASEGT. The V end lost 2 bases, the J end lost 0 bases, and 10 bases lay between the germline ends. CDR3 sequence (DNA): TGTGCCAGCAGTGAAAAGCGGCTAATGAACACTGAAGCTTTCTTT. It specifies CASSEKRLMNTEAFF.

V usage is TRBV7-2 and J usage is TRBJ2-1; D remains unclear. This CDR3 is 15 amino acids long. Germline CDR1 reads SGHTA; CDR2 reads FQGNSA. The V end was cut by 6 bases, the J end by 0 bases, with 12 bases between. The CDR3 DNA is TGTGCCAGCAGACAAGCCCTGCCCTCCTACAATGAGCAGTTCTTC. Amino acids: CASRQALPSYNEQFF. The full variable domain, completed using reference TRBV7-2 and TRBJ2-1, is GAGVSQSPSNKVTEKGKDVELRCDPISGHTALYWYRQSLGQGLEFLIYFQGNSAPDKSGLPSDRFSAERTGGSVSTLTIQRTQQEDSAVYLCASRQALPSYNEQFFGPGTRLTVL.

The J gene is TRBJ1-2, the V gene TRBV7-6; TRBD1 matches at 7 bases. Trimming removed 5 bases from V and 6 bases from J; junction bases left unmatched: 6. The CDR3 is made up of 13 amino acids. The germline CDR1 and CDR2 sequences are SGHVS and FNYEAQ. CDR3 sequence (DNA): TGTGCCAGCAGCCAAGGGGGCGTTCATGGCTACACCTTC. As protein: CASSQGGVHGYTF.

The chain employs TRBV11-2 and TRBJ1-3, with TRBD1 identical over 10 bases. The CDR3 consists of 15 residues. V trimming: 5 bases; J trimming: 6 bases; junction bases outside the gene matches: 7. Germline lookup yields CDR1 SGHAT and CDR2 FQNNGV. This CDR3 reads CASSRGQGVENTIYF. CDR3 nucleotide sequence: TGTGCCAGCAGCAGAGGACAGGGGGTAGAAAACACCATATATTTT. Variable domain in full (rest from reference TRBV11-2 and TRBJ1-3): EAGVAQSPRYKIIEKRQSVAFWCNPISGHATLYWYQQILGQGPKLLIQFQNNGVVDDSQLPKDRFSAERLKGVDSTLKIQPAKLEDSAVYLCASSRGQGVENTIYFGEGSWLTVV.

The chain combines TRBV7-2 with TRBJ1-5, with D possibly matching TRBD1 (5 bases). The V end lost 2 bases, the J end lost 3 bases, and 8 bases lay between the germline ends. Germline V CDR1 and CDR2: SGHTA, FQGNSA. This CDR3 is built from 14 residues. The CDR3 is CASSLIGTNQPQHF. The DNA for the CDR3 is TGTGCCAGCAGCTTAATCGGGACCAATCAGCCCCAGCATTTT.

The chain uses TRBV5-1 and TRBJ2-3, with D possibly called TRBD1 or TRBD2 (5 bases each). Germline lookup yields CDR1 SGHRS and CDR2 YFSETQ. V was trimmed by 0 bases and J by 2 bases, leaving 16 bases between them. The CDR3 totals 17 residues. The CDR3 region is CASSLVSWGRITDTQYF. The CDR3, as DNA: TGCGCCAGCAGCTTGGTGAGTTGGGGACGCATCACAGATACGCAGTATTTT.

The chain employs TRBV12-3 or TRBV12-4 and TRBJ1-1, with 7 bases that match TRBD1. Trimming removed 7 bases from V and 4 bases from J; junction bases left unmatched: 12. This CDR3 has 15 amino acids. In nucleotides, the CDR3 is TGTGCCAGCACCAATCTCAGGGGGTTAAGCACTGAAGCTTTCTTT. Amino acids: CASTNLRGLSTEAFF.

This clonotype was counted between two and nine times. DNA for the CDR3: TGTGCCACCAGTGATTGGGGGGCGCCTTGGAGAACTGAAGCTTTCTTT. It codes for CATSDWGAPWRTEAFF. The chain links TRBV24-1 to TRBJ1-1, with D possibly being TRBD1 (6 bases). V was pared by 2 bases and J by 5 bases, with 17 bases between. The CDR3 length is 16 residues. The germline V gene has CDR1 KGHDR and CDR2 SFDVKD.

The chain combines TRBV9 with TRBJ2-7, with TRBD1 as a possible D gene (6 bases). The CDR3 runs to 15 residues. Trimming stripped 3 bases from V and 4 bases from J, with 17 bases between. Germline assignment: CDR1 SGDLS and CDR2 YYNGEE. CDR3 coding DNA: TGTGCCAGCAGCGAGGGGACATTAGAAGTTTACGAGCAGTACTTC. This translates into CASSEGTLEVYEQYF. The full variable domain, completed using reference TRBV9 and TRBJ2-7, is DSGVTQTPKHLITATGQRVTLRCSPRSGDLSVYWYQQSLDQGLQFLIQYYNGEERAKGNILERFSAQQFPDLHSELNLSSLELGDSALYFCASSEGTLEVYEQYFGPGTRLTVT.

This clonotype has ten or more counts. V usage is TRBV10-3 and J usage is TRBJ1-1; maybe TRBD1 (6 bases). V was shortened by 9 bases and J by 5 bases, with 16 bases between the two germline ends. Germline-derived CDR1 and CDR2 are ENHRY and SYGVKD. The CDR3 has 13 amino acids. The CDR3, as DNA: TGTGCCATTTTTCGACAGGACACTACTGAAGCTTTCTTT. This sequence encodes CAIFRQDTTEAFF.

This clonotype was observed many times. V is TRBV12-3 or TRBV12-4 and J is TRBJ1-6; D remains ambiguous. Trimming took off 8 bases at V and 7 bases at J, with 12 bases between the two ends. This CDR3 region has 13 residues. This CDR3 is CASSPGPNSPLHF. The DNA of the CDR3 is TGTGCCAGCTCCCCGGGCCCCAATTCACCCCTCCACTTT.

The rearrangement joins TRBV29-1 to TRBJ2-7; D possibly corresponds to TRBD2 (6 bases). V lost 8 bases to trimming and J lost 1 base, with 15 bases between them. This CDR3 has 13 residues. Germline-derived CDR1 and CDR2 are SQVTM and ANQGSEA. As DNA, the CDR3 is TGCAGCTCCCGGGGAGGCGGATCCTACGAGCAGTACTTC. This translates into CSSRGGGSYEQYF.

The V gene is TRBV9, the J gene TRBJ2-1, with TRBD2 identical over 12 bases. Germline CDR1 and CDR2: SGDLS and YYNGEE. The CDR3 has 17 amino acids. With V trimmed by 0 bases and J by 2 bases, 3 bases remained unmatched. Here the CDR3 DNA reads TGTGCCAGCAGCGTAGGGACTAGCGGGGCGACCTACAATGAGCAGTTCTTC. This codes for CASSVGTSGATYNEQFF.

In this sample, this clonotype turned up a few times. This rearrangement joins TRBV20-1 to TRBJ2-2; D gene uncertain. Germline lookup yields CDR1 DFQATT and CDR2 SNEGSKA (reference sequence). V lost 6 bases and J lost 2, with 13 bases in between. The CDR3 contains 14 residues. The CDR3 nucleotides read TGCAGTGCAATATCCGGGTATAACACCGGGGAGCTGTTTTTT. Residues: CSAISGYNTGELFF.